These T cell receptor beta chains were read from a single sample in a study of blood T cell repertoires in COVID-19. Clones were sequenced by immunoSEQ multiplex PCR, and TCRdb holds only the in-frame ones, with some missing. The data contain around 79,000 clones, around 83% of them singletons. Sequencing was done on a sample of peripheral blood. The receptors originated from a woman in her fifties or sixties with acute or convalescent COVID-19. Each CDR3 is given with its conserved first and last residue. Fields, in order: clone size, J gene, V gene, D gene, CDR3 protein, CDR3 DNA. D genes are given only for firm matches. Not every row has a clone size; where given, it reads once, few, many or a size class.

clone size: few; J gene: TRBJ2-7; V gene: TRBV25-1; D gene: .; CDR3 protein: CASTGRGNYEQYF; CDR3 DNA: TGTGCCAGCACTGGGCGGGGTAACTACGAGCAGTACTTC
clone size: once; J gene: TRBJ1-6; V gene: TRBV21-1; D gene: .; CDR3 protein: CASSVVGGREPLHF; CDR3 DNA: TGTGCCAGCAGCGTCGTCGGGGGTAGGGAACCCCTCCACTTT
clone size: .; J gene: TRBJ2-4; V gene: TRBV19; D gene: .; CDR3 protein: CASSQTRDSDIQYF; CDR3 DNA: TGTGCCAGTAGCCAGACCCGGGACTCGGACATTCAGTACTTC
clone size: .; J gene: TRBJ1-2; V gene: TRBV19; D gene: .; CDR3 protein: CASSLQAGSYGYTF; CDR3 DNA: TGTGCCAGTAGTCTTCAGGCCGGGAGCTATGGCTACACCTTC
clone size: .; J gene: TRBJ2-7; V gene: TRBV5-1; D gene: .; CDR3 protein: CASSLGPGRTYEQYF; CDR3 DNA: TGCGCCAGCAGCTTGGGGCCAGGGAGGACCTACGAGCAGTACTTC
clone size: .; J gene: TRBJ1-2; V gene: TRBV12-3/TRBV12-4; D gene: .; CDR3 protein: CASSFGGFGYTF; CDR3 DNA: TGTGCCAGCAGTTTTGGGGGGTTCGGCTACACCTTC
clone size: .; J gene: TRBJ1-3; V gene: TRBV7-2; D gene: TRBD1; CDR3 protein: CASSAGQGARSGNTIYF; CDR3 DNA: TGTGCCAGCAGCGCTGGACAGGGGGCTCGCTCTGGAAACACCATATATTTT
clone size: .; J gene: TRBJ1-1; V gene: TRBV20-1; D gene: TRBD1; CDR3 protein: CSASRGTEAFF; CDR3 DNA: TGCAGTGCTAGCAGGGGGACTGAAGCTTTCTTT
clone size: .; J gene: TRBJ2-3; V gene: TRBV7-9; D gene: .; CDR3 protein: CASSLASSRTDTQYF; CDR3 DNA: TGTGCCAGCAGCTTAGCGTCGTCCCGCACAGATACGCAGTATTTT
clone size: .; J gene: TRBJ2-3; V gene: TRBV19; D gene: TRBD1; CDR3 protein: CASKGARLPPSSTDTQYF; CDR3 DNA: TGTGCCAGTAAGGGGGCGCGTCTTCCTCCCTCTAGCACAGATACGCAGTATTTT
clone size: .; J gene: TRBJ2-3; V gene: TRBV10-3; D gene: .; CDR3 protein: CAIRGGPTDTQYF; CDR3 DNA: TGTGCCATCAGGGGGGGGCCCACAGATACGCAGTATTTT
clone size: .; J gene: TRBJ2-3; V gene: TRBV3-1/TRBV3-2; D gene: .; CDR3 protein: CASSRETDNTDTQYF; CDR3 DNA: TGTGCCAGCAGCCGAGAGACAGATAACACAGATACGCAGTATTTT
clone size: .; J gene: TRBJ2-3; V gene: TRBV13; D gene: TRBD2; CDR3 protein: CASGAGGVTDTQYF; CDR3 DNA: TGTGCCTCCGGGGCGGGGGGAGTCACAGATACGCAGTATTTT
clone size: .; J gene: TRBJ1-2; V gene: TRBV5-6; D gene: .; CDR3 protein: CASSLAGNYGYTF; CDR3 DNA: TGTGCCAGCAGCTTGGCGGGTAACTATGGCTACACCTTC
clone size: .; J gene: TRBJ1-2; V gene: TRBV5-1; D gene: .; CDR3 protein: CASSLGTANYGYTF; CDR3 DNA: TGCGCCAGCAGCTTGGGGACAGCTAACTATGGCTACACCTTC
clone size: .; J gene: TRBJ2-5; V gene: TRBV5-1; D gene: .; CDR3 protein: CASSYTNQETQYF; CDR3 DNA: TGCGCCAGCAGCTACACGAACCAAGAGACCCAGTACTTC
clone size: .; J gene: TRBJ2-1; V gene: TRBV2; D gene: TRBD1; CDR3 protein: CASRARDSSDEQFF; CDR3 DNA: TGTGCCAGCAGGGCACGGGACAGTAGTGATGAGCAGTTCTTC
clone size: .; J gene: TRBJ2-3; V gene: TRBV5-1; D gene: TRBD1; CDR3 protein: CASSRSGGRPTDTQYF; CDR3 DNA: TGCGCCAGCAGCAGGTCAGGGGGTCGGCCGACAGATACGCAGTATTTT
clone size: .; J gene: TRBJ1-4; V gene: TRBV19; D gene: TRBD1; CDR3 protein: CASSGTAATNEKLFF; CDR3 DNA: TGTGCCAGTTCCGGGACAGCGGCAACTAATGAAAAACTGTTTTTT
clone size: once; J gene: TRBJ1-2; V gene: TRBV6-5; D gene: TRBD1; CDR3 protein: CASSSRQGGKGYTF; CDR3 DNA: TGTGCCAGCAGTTCCCGGCAGGGGGGCAAAGGCTACACCTTC
clone size: once; J gene: TRBJ1-3; V gene: TRBV7-2; D gene: .; CDR3 protein: CASSRTSSGNTIYF; CDR3 DNA: TGTGCCAGCAGCCGCACTAGCTCTGGAAACACCATATATTTT
clone size: .; J gene: TRBJ1-1; V gene: TRBV10-2; D gene: .; CDR3 protein: CASRSGNTEAFF; CDR3 DNA: TGCGCCAGCAGGTCGGGTAACACTGAAGCTTTCTTT
clone size: .; J gene: TRBJ2-5; V gene: TRBV18; D gene: TRBD2; CDR3 protein: CASSPYLTGGSETQYF; CDR3 DNA: TGTGCCAGCTCACCATATCTCACGGGGGGTAGTGAGACCCAGTACTTC
clone size: .; J gene: TRBJ1-4; V gene: TRBV6-5; D gene: TRBD1; CDR3 protein: CASSTDRANEKLFF; CDR3 DNA: TGTGCCAGCAGTACTGACAGGGCAAATGAAAAACTGTTTTTT
clone size: .; J gene: TRBJ2-2; V gene: TRBV14; D gene: .; CDR3 protein: CASSQVRGGELFF; CDR3 DNA: TGTGCCAGCAGCCAAGTGCGGGGCGGGGAGCTGTTTTTT